Shown below are 31 T cell receptor beta chains from a single sample sequenced in a study of blood T cell repertoires in COVID-19. Sequenced by immunoSEQ multiplex PCR; TCRdb stores in-frame clones only, minus some. Of under 450,000 clones in the sample, about 90% were seen once. Material: PBMCs or T cells enriched from blood (not recorded which). All receptors come from a woman under 40 who had recovered from COVID-19.

The chain is built from TRBV3-1 (or the pseudogene TRBV3-2) and TRBJ2-2; 7 nucleotides agree with TRBD2. The CDR3 is 14 residues long. Germline CDR1 and CDR2: LGHDT and YNNKEL (reference sequence). With 6 bases clipped from V and 4 bases from J, the junction kept 5 bases outside the gene matches. The CDR3 reads CASSTSGVTGELFF. The CDR3 region has the DNA TGTGCCAGCAGTACAAGCGGGGTCACCGGGGAGCTGTTTTTT.

The chain links TRBV5-1 to TRBJ2-1; D ambiguous. CDR1 is SGHRS and CDR2 is YFSETQ in the germline V gene. The CDR3 covers 14 residues. The V gene lost 0 bases and the J gene lost 1 base, with 5 bases spanning the gap. CDR3 nucleotides: TGCGCCAGCAGCTTGGGGCGGTCCTACAATGAGCAGTTCTTC. This translates into CASSLGRSYNEQFF.

This rearrangement joins TRBV18 to TRBJ2-7, with 8 bases lining up with TRBD1. The germline gives CDR1 KGHSH, CDR2 LQKENI. J was trimmed by 4 bases and V by 0 bases; bases with no gene match: 5. The CDR3 is made up of 15 amino acids. The chain's CDR3 is CASSPPRTGRYEQYF. DNA for the CDR3: TGTGCCAGCTCACCACCCCGGACAGGGAGGTACGAGCAGTACTTC.

J is TRBJ1-4 and V is TRBV7-8; possible D gene TRBD1, 6 bases. Trimming left V 5 bases short and J 8 bases short, with 15 bases between. There are 14 residues in the CDR3. Germline V gene lookup returns CDR1 SGHVS and CDR2 FQNEAQ. Here the CDR3 DNA reads TGTGCCAGCAGCCCCCGAACAGGGCAGGAAAAACTGTTTTTT. Translation: CASSPRTGQEKLFF.

The V gene is TRBV9, the J gene TRBJ2-5; D is uncertain. The germline gives CDR1 SGDLS, CDR2 YYNGEE. Trimming shortened V by 2 bases and J by 5 bases, and 13 bases separated the two germline ends. CDR3 length equals 14 residues. DNA of the CDR3: TGTGCCAGCAGCGTTAGTTTTTTGGAGGAGACCCAGTACTTC. As protein: CASSVSFLEETQYF.

This clone appeared a single time. This chain uses TRBV7-9 with TRBJ2-7; perhaps TRBD1 as D (6 bases). V lost 5 bases, J lost 0 bases, and 14 bases lay in between. The CDR3 runs to 15 residues. Germline lookup yields CDR1 SEHNR and CDR2 FQNEAQ (reference sequence). Here the CDR3 reads CASSSSTGNSYEQYF. As DNA, the CDR3 is TGTGCCAGCAGCAGCTCGACAGGAAACTCCTACGAGCAGTACTTC.

This clone was seen a few times. The chain recombines TRBV15 with TRBJ2-3, with D possibly TRBD2 on 6 matching bases. The CDR3 contains 15 residues. With 1 base removed from V and 1 base from J, the gap between germline ends came to 9 bases. Per germline, CDR1 LNHNV and CDR2 YYDKDF (reference sequence). The CDR3 nucleotides read TGTGCCACCAGCAGAGTGGGGACTGGCACAGATACGCAGTATTTT. This encodes CATSRVGTGTDTQYF.

This clone has just one count. The chain has TRBV6-5 and TRBJ1-2, with 7 bases matching TRBD1. V shed 5 bases, J shed 3 bases, and the junction held 3 bases outside the gene matches. Germline assignment: CDR1 MNHEY and CDR2 SVGAGI. This CDR3 is 13 amino acids long. The CDR3 coding sequence is TGTGCCAGCAGTCCACAGGGGCACTATGGCTACACCTTC. It codes for CASSPQGHYGYTF.

J is TRBJ1-1 and V is TRBV28, with a possible D match to TRBD1 (6 bases). The CDR3 is made up of 14 amino acids. Per the germline V gene, CDR1 is MDHEN and CDR2 is SYDVKM. V was cut by 3 bases and J by 0 bases, with 8 bases left in between. The CDR3 sequence is CASSFRDMNTEAFF. The CDR3 DNA sequence: TGTGCCAGCAGTTTTCGGGACATGAACACTGAAGCTTTCTTT.

V gene TRBV4-1 combines with J gene TRBJ1-4, with TRBD1 matching over 7 bases. This CDR3 comprises 17 residues. Germline V gene lookup returns CDR1 MGHRA and CDR2 YSYEKL. The ends lost 5 bases at V and 7 bases at J; junction bases unmatched: 16. The CDR3 sequence: CASSENRLQGKGEKLFF. CDR3 bases: TGCGCCAGCAGCGAAAACCGATTACAGGGGAAGGGTGAAAAACTGTTTTTT.

This sequence joins TRBV5-1 and TRBJ1-4, with D possibly matching TRBD1 (5 bases). The germline V and J ends were trimmed by 0 bases and 4 bases, with 10 bases remaining between them. The CDR3 runs to 15 residues. In germline, CDR1 is SGHRS, CDR2 YFSETQ. CDR3 protein: CASSLVPGLNEKLFF. The CDR3, as DNA: TGCGCCAGCAGCTTGGTCCCAGGGCTTAATGAAAAACTGTTTTTT.

Worth noting for this clone: The junction differs from germline at one of its ends, possibly a read error. The chain has TRBV2 and TRBJ2-2, with D perhaps matching TRBD1 or TRBD2 (5 bases each). The CDR3 loop spans 15 amino acids. The germline CDR1 and CDR2 sequences are SNHLY and FYNNEI. Written as DNA, the CDR3 is TGTGCCAGCGGTGAGGGCAGGGCTAACACCGGGGAGCTGTTTTTT. Protein product: CASGEGRANTGELFF. Together with reference TRBV2 and TRBJ2-2, the CDR3 gives the full variable domain: EPEVTQTPSHQVTQMGQEVILRCVPISNHLYFYWYRQILGQKVEFLVSFYNNEISEKSEIFDDQFSVERPDGSNFTLKIRSTKLEDSAMYFCASGEGRANTGELFFGEGSRLTVL.

V usage is TRBV27 and J usage is TRBJ1-2; D may be TRBD1 (6 bases). The CDR3 totals 14 residues. The V end was cut by 5 bases, the J end by 1 base, with 11 bases between. Germline CDR1 reads MNHEY; CDR2 reads SMNVEV (reference sequence). CDR3 sequence: CASSPGQFNYGYTF. The CDR3 DNA sequence: TGTGCCAGCAGTCCCGGACAGTTTAACTATGGCTACACCTTC.

The V and J genes are TRBV4-1 and TRBJ2-1; D gene unclear. This CDR3 has 11 amino acids. Germline CDR1 reads MGHRA; CDR2 reads YSYEKL. Trimming cost V 1 base and J 15 bases, with 10 bases left between them. The CDR3 protein is CASSQGVKRFF. CDR3 DNA: TGCGCCAGCAGCCAAGGAGTGAAAAGGTTCTTC.

The chain recombines TRBV7-2 with TRBJ2-7; D ambiguous. The germline CDR1 and CDR2 sequences are SGHTA and FQGNSA. The V end lost 4 bases, the J end lost 0 bases, and 4 bases lay between the germline ends. The CDR3 is 12 amino acids. CDR3 region: CASSSYSYEQYF. The CDR3 DNA reads as TGTGCCAGCAGCTCCTACTCCTACGAGCAGTACTTC. Filled out from reference TRBV7-2 and TRBJ2-7, the complete variable domain reads GAGVSQSPSNKVTEKGKDVELRCDPISGHTALYWYRQSLGQGLEFLIYFQGNSAPDKSGLPSDRFSAERTGGSVSTLTIQRTQQEDSAVYLCASSSYSYEQYFGPGTRLTVT.

J is TRBJ1-1 and V is TRBV28, with a weak D call TRBD1 (5 bases). CDR3 length equals 14 residues. Germline V lookup: CDR1 MDHEN, CDR2 SYDVKM. V lost 3 bases and J lost 4, with 12 bases in between. The CDR3 nucleotides read TGTGCCAGCAGTTTCGGGCGCAGGGCCACTGAAGCTTTCTTT. This gives the protein CASSFGRRATEAFF.

To note about this clone: Its ends do not fully match the called genes, so a read error is possible. This chain joins TRBV7-9 and TRBJ1-1; TRBD1 agrees at 10 bases. Germline V CDR1 and CDR2: SEHNR, FQNEAQ (reference sequence). This CDR3 contains 15 residues. The CDR3 nucleotides read TGTGCCACCAGCTTGGGACAGGGGCTGAACACTGAAGCTTTCTTT. This translates into CATSLGQGLNTEAFF.

This clone was recorded once. In DNA, the CDR3 is TGTGCCAGCAGTCGTGGACTACCCACCTACAATGAGCAGTTCTTC. It encodes CASSRGLPTYNEQFF. The gene calls are TRBV6-5 and TRBJ2-1; possibly TRBD2 for D (6 bases). Looked up from germline, CDR1 is MNHEY and CDR2 is SVGAGI. This CDR3 contains 15 residues. V was trimmed by 5 bases and J by 2 bases, leaving 13 bases between them.

This clone has ten or more counts. The V and J genes are TRBV11-2 and TRBJ2-1; TRBD2 might be the D (5 bases). The V and J ends lost 3 bases and 4 bases respectively, with 10 bases between them. The germline gives CDR1 SGHAT, CDR2 FQNNGV. The CDR3 sequence is 14 residues long. The chain's CDR3 is CASSLRVAYNEQFF. The CDR3 DNA follows: TGTGCCAGCAGCTTGCGGGTAGCTTACAATGAGCAGTTCTTC. Variable domain in full (rest from reference TRBV11-2 and TRBJ2-1): EAGVAQSPRYKIIEKRQSVAFWCNPISGHATLYWYQQILGQGPKLLIQFQNNGVVDDSQLPKDRFSAERLKGVDSTLKIQPAKLEDSAVYLCASSLRVAYNEQFFGPGTRLTVL.

This rearrangement joins TRBV4-2 to TRBJ1-5; 10 nucleotides align to TRBD1. There are 16 residues in the CDR3. Losses at the gene ends were 3 bases for V and 4 bases for J; bases not matched to a gene: 6. Per germline, CDR1 LGHNA and CDR2 YNFKEQ. CDR3 loop: CASSHHGQGENQPQHF. The CDR3, as DNA: TGTGCCAGCAGCCATCATGGACAGGGGGAAAATCAGCCCCAGCATTTT.

V gene TRBV24-1 combines with J gene TRBJ2-3; perhaps TRBD2 as D (5 bases). CDR1 KGHDR and CDR2 SFDVKD come from the germline V gene. The CDR3 spans 15 residues. Trimming pared 4 bases from V and 0 bases from J, leaving 10 bases between. CDR3 amino acids: CATSEWVASTDTQYF. In DNA form, the CDR3 reads TGTGCCACCAGTGAGTGGGTAGCGAGCACAGATACGCAGTATTTT.

The chain links TRBV10-1 to TRBJ1-1; D not certain. Germline loops: CDR1 WNHNN, CDR2 SYGVQD (reference sequence). The CDR3 runs to 13 residues. V lost 5 bases, J lost 4 bases, and 11 bases lay in between. The chain's CDR3 is CASSKGGSTEAFF. For the CDR3, the DNA is TGCGCCAGCAGTAAGGGAGGGAGCACTGAAGCTTTCTTT.

J is TRBJ1-4 and V is TRBV24-1; TRBD1 aligns across 10 bases. From germline, CDR1 is KGHDR and CDR2 SFDVKD. The CDR3 has 17 amino acids. The V segment lost 4 bases and the J segment 1 base; nucleotides outside the gene matches: 5. This CDR3 is CATSESGTGETNEKLFF. CDR3 sequence (DNA): TGTGCCACCAGTGAGTCCGGGACAGGGGAAACTAATGAAAAACTGTTTTTT.

To note about this clone: Other nucleotide sequences from this sample produce the same CDR3. The CDR3 coding sequence is TGCGCCAGCAGCTTGGGGCAGGGGGCGAGAAATGAGCAGTTCTTC. Its protein is CASSLGQGARNEQFF. The gene calls are TRBV5-1 and TRBJ2-1; 8 nucleotides agree with TRBD1. Losses at the gene ends were 0 bases for V and 7 bases for J; bases not matched to a gene: 6. The V gene's germline CDR1 is SGHRS and CDR2 YFSETQ. CDR3 length: 15 residues.

The chain joins TRBV5-6 to TRBJ2-7; 8 bases agree with TRBD1. Germline trimming cut 0 bases from V and 6 bases from J; bases unmatched to any gene: 8. Germline CDR1 SGHDT, CDR2 YYEEEE. This CDR3 is 15 amino acids long. CDR3 loop: CASSLGRQGTGEQYF. The CDR3 DNA follows: TGTGCCAGCAGCTTGGGGAGACAGGGGACAGGCGAGCAGTACTTC. Variable domain in full (rest from reference TRBV5-6 and TRBJ2-7): DAGVTQSPTHLIKTRGQQVTLRCSPKSGHDTVSWYQQALGQGPQFIFQYYEEEERQRGNFPDRFSGHQFPNYSSELNVNALLLGDSALYLCASSLGRQGTGEQYFGPGTRLTVT.

The chain recombines TRBV5-5 with TRBJ2-7; 9 bases are a match to TRBD1. The CDR3 loop spans 15 amino acids. CDR1 is SGHKS, CDR2 YYEKEE, per germline (reference sequence). The junction had 9 bases not matched to a gene; V was cut back by 4 bases and J by 4 bases. The CDR3 bases are TGTGCCAGCAGCCCGGCGGGACAGGGTCAATACGAGCAGTACTTC. The encoded protein is CASSPAGQGQYEQYF. Full variable domain (remainder filled in from reference TRBV5-5 and TRBJ2-7): DAGVTQSPTHLIKTRGQQVTLRCSPISGHKSVSWYQQVLGQGPQFIFQYYEKEERGRGNFPDRFSARQFPNYSSELNVNALLLGDSALYLCASSPAGQGQYEQYFGPGTRLTVT.

The V gene is TRBV10-2, the J gene TRBJ1-2; a weak D match, TRBD1 (6 bases). CDR1 WSHSY and CDR2 SAAADI come from the germline V gene. The germline V and J ends were trimmed by 2 bases and 1 base, with 11 bases remaining between them. This CDR3 has 15 amino acids. CDR3 protein: CASSEVPQGNYGYTF. DNA of the CDR3: TGCGCCAGCAGTGAGGTACCACAGGGTAACTATGGCTACACCTTC.

This chain joins TRBV5-5 and TRBJ2-4, with TRBD1 matching 8 bases. CDR1 is SGHKS and CDR2 is YYEKEE in the germline V gene (reference sequence). The V segment lost 0 bases and the J segment 2 bases; nucleotides outside the gene matches: 7. CDR3 size: 17 residues. CDR3 nucleotides: TGTGCCAGCAGCTTGGTGCCACAGGGGGTATCCAAAAACATTCAGTACTTC. Amino acid sequence: CASSLVPQGVSKNIQYF.

This chain links TRBV7-2 with TRBJ2-7, with D perhaps TRBD2 (7 bases). The germline CDR1 and CDR2 sequences are SGHTA and FQGNSA. V shed 5 bases and J shed 7 bases, with 27 bases lying between them. The CDR3 runs to 17 residues. CDR3 sequence (DNA): TGTGCCAGCAGCCCCTGGGGAGGGGTGATGGGGGCTCGTGAGCAGTACTTC. Translation gives CASSPWGGVMGAREQYF.

The chain combines TRBV27 with TRBJ2-3; 10 bases line up with TRBD2. CDR1 is MNHEY, CDR2 SMNVEV, per germline (reference sequence). V trimming: 5 bases; J trimming: 3 bases; junction bases outside the gene matches: 5. CDR3 length equals 15 residues. CDR3 in amino acids: CASSPLAGETDTQYF. CDR3 coding DNA: TGTGCCAGCAGTCCCCTAGCGGGAGAAACAGATACGCAGTATTTT.

The CDR3: CASSPEGGGQPQHF. In nucleotides, the CDR3 is TGCGCCAGCAGCCCCGAAGGGGGCGGCCAGCCCCAGCATTTT. V gene TRBV5-1 combines with J gene TRBJ1-5; 7 nucleotides line up with TRBD1. V shed 4 bases, J shed 7 bases, and the junction held 8 bases outside the gene matches. The germline gives CDR1 SGHRS, CDR2 YFSETQ. This CDR3 region has 14 residues.